Presented here are 32 T cell receptor beta chains from one specimen sequenced in a study of type 1 regulatory T cells. These receptors have no known antigen. TCRdb reprocessed the reads via MiXCR and lists one record per CDR3 protein. The sample consists of 55,000 to 65,000 distinct CDR3 sequences, over 50% of them appearing once. The sequenced material came from cultured non-Tr1 T cells, either the whole culture or a sorted T cell fraction (not recorded which). The receptors here all came from a human donor in good health.

This clonotype was seen more than once but under ten times. The chain recombines TRBV19 with TRBJ1-5; D call uncertain. The germline V and J ends were trimmed by 4 bases and 6 bases, with 13 bases remaining between them. CDR3 size: 14 residues. CDR1 is LNHDA and CDR2 is SQIVND in the germline V gene (reference sequence). CDR3 in DNA: TGTGCCAGTAGTACTGCCTATGAGGCTCAGCCCCAGCATTTT. Translation: CASSTAYEAQPQHF.

The chain combines TRBV7-2 with TRBJ2-6; 8 bases agree with TRBD1. Germline V gene data show CDR1 as SGHTA and CDR2 as FQGNSA. CDR3 size: 14 residues. Trimming at V came to 8 bases and at J to 5 bases, leaving 5 bases not matched to a gene. CDR3 sequence (DNA): TGTGCCAGCGGCGCAGGGGGCCGGGCCAACGTCCTGACTTTC. Translated: CASGAGGRANVLTF. Full variable domain (rest looked up from reference TRBV7-2 and TRBJ2-6): GAGVSQSPSNKVTEKGKDVELRCDPISGHTALYWYRQSLGQGLEFLIYFQGNSAPDKSGLPSDRFSAERTGGSVSTLTIQRTQQEDSAVYLCASGAGGRANVLTFGAGSRLTVL.

CDR3 bases: TGTGCCAGCAGGGCCACCGCGGGCAGTCAAGAGACCCAGTACTTC. This sequence encodes CASRATAGSQETQYF. The chain couples TRBV7-9 to TRBJ2-5; maybe TRBD2 (5 bases). CDR3 length: 15 amino acids. Trimming removed 6 bases from V and 2 bases from J, with 16 bases in between. Germline lookup yields CDR1 SEHNR and CDR2 FQNEAQ (reference sequence). The full variable domain, completed using reference TRBV7-9 and TRBJ2-5, is DTGVSQNPRHKITKRGQNVTFRCDPISEHNRLYWYRQTLGQGPEFLTYFQNEAQLEKSRLLSDRFSAERPKGSFSTLEIQRTEQGDSAMYLCASRATAGSQETQYFGPGTRLLVL.

The chain has TRBV5-1 and TRBJ2-7; D call uncertain. CDR3 size: 16 residues. Trimming removed 5 bases from V and 0 bases from J, with 18 bases in between. Germline V gene data show CDR1 as SGHRS and CDR2 as YFSETQ. Here the CDR3 reads CASSRDGPLSSYEQYF. CDR3 DNA sequence: TGCGCCAGCAGTAGAGACGGGCCACTATCCTCCTACGAGCAGTACTTC.

This clonotype occurred once. This chain links TRBV7-2 with TRBJ2-2, with 7 positions matching TRBD2. Germline CDR1 and CDR2: SGHTA and FQGNSA. The V gene end was trimmed by 5 bases and the J gene end by 5 bases; junction bases not matched to a gene: 5. The CDR3 loop spans 14 amino acids. DNA of the CDR3: TGTGCCAGCAGCCCCGGACTAGTTACCGGGGAGCTGTTTTTT. Its translation: CASSPGLVTGELFF.

The chain recombines TRBV7-2 with TRBJ2-1; D is uncertain. This CDR3 has 15 residues. Germline CDR1 and CDR2: SGHTA and FQGNSA. V was shortened by 0 bases and J by 6 bases, with 12 bases between the two germline ends. The CDR3 is CASSLASTTANEQFF. In DNA, the CDR3 is TGTGCCAGCAGCTTAGCTAGTACCACAGCCAATGAGCAGTTCTTC. Looking up the rest from reference TRBV7-2 and TRBJ2-1 gives the full variable domain: GAGVSQSPSNKVTEKGKDVELRCDPISGHTALYWYRQSLGQGLEFLIYFQGNSAPDKSGLPSDRFSAERTGGSVSTLTIQRTQQEDSAVYLCASSLASTTANEQFFGPGTRLTVL.

This clonotype is medium-sized within its sample. The chain uses TRBV5-1 and TRBJ2-7, with TRBD2 matching 10 bases. The germline CDR1 and CDR2 sequences are SGHRS and YFSETQ. This CDR3 spans 15 amino acids. The J segment lost 10 bases and the V segment lost 3 bases, leaving 13 bases of the junction unmatched. CDR3 nucleotides: TGCGCCAGCAGCTGGACTAGCGGTTCCCTGGGGGATCAGTACTTC. Translation gives CASSWTSGSLGDQYF.

CDR3 nucleotide sequence: TGTGCCAGCAGCCAGATGGGCCGACAGGGGGCAGTCTACGAGCAGTACTTC. Translating it yields CASSQMGRQGAVYEQYF. The J gene is TRBJ2-7, the V gene TRBV4-2; 10 bases match TRBD1. This CDR3 has 17 residues. Trimming removed 3 bases from V and 3 bases from J; junction bases left unmatched: 11. CDR1 and CDR2 from the germline V gene are LGHNA and YNFKEQ.

This clonotype came up a few times. The V and J genes are TRBV4-1 and TRBJ2-1; the D gene is possibly TRBD2 (6 bases). Germline CDR1 MGHRA, CDR2 YSYEKL. The CDR3 loop spans 13 amino acids. V shed 1 base and J shed 15 bases, with 16 bases lying between them. In DNA form, the CDR3 reads TGCGCCAGCAGCCAAGCTTCGTCAGGACTACTGTTCTTC. It is translated as CASSQASSGLLFF.

This clonotype was seen a few times. The chain combines TRBV20-1 with TRBJ2-7, with 11 bases that match TRBD2. The junction had 7 bases not matched to a gene; V was cut back by 1 base and J by 5 bases. The germline V gene encodes CDR1 DFQATT and CDR2 SNEGSKA (reference sequence). This CDR3 spans 15 amino acids. For the CDR3, the DNA is TGCAGTGCTAGAGCCGATAGCGGGAGGGATCACGAGCAGTACTTC. Translation gives CSARADSGRDHEQYF.

The sample holds one count of this clonotype. This chain's CDR3 is CASREGGKLFF. The DNA of the CDR3 is TGTGCCAGCAGGGAGGGCGGAAAACTGTTTTTT. The chain uses TRBV6-5 and TRBJ1-4; D gene ambiguous. Between the trimmed V and J ends, which lost 6 bases and 10 bases, there was a span of 9 bases. This CDR3 comprises 11 residues. Germline lookup yields CDR1 MNHEY and CDR2 SVGAGI.

The CDR3 DNA reads TGTGCCATCAGGACTAGCGTAAACTACGAGCAGTACTTC. Amino acid sequence: CAIRTSVNYEQYF. The V call is TRBV10-3, the J call TRBJ2-7; TRBD2 agrees at 8 bases. J gave up 3 bases and V 6 bases, and 4 bases lay outside the gene matches. This CDR3 region has 13 residues. Germline values: CDR1 ENHRY, CDR2 SYGVKD.

The V gene is TRBV20-1, the J gene TRBJ2-7, with 12 bases identical to TRBD2. This CDR3 is built from 15 residues. Germline CDR1 and CDR2: DFQATT and SNEGSKA (reference sequence). The ends lost 3 bases at V and 5 bases at J; junction bases unmatched: 8. The CDR3 DNA is TGCAGTGCTAGCGCTAGCGGGAGGGCCCTCCACGAGCAGTACTTC. Protein sequence: CSASASGRALHEQYF.

V gene TRBV9 combines with J gene TRBJ2-2; D is undetermined. The CDR3 is 14 residues long. Trimming left V 0 bases short and J 6 bases short, with 9 bases between. From germline, CDR1 is SGDLS and CDR2 YYNGEE. The chain's CDR3 is CASSVVAVAGELFF. The CDR3, as DNA: TGTGCCAGCAGCGTAGTCGCGGTGGCCGGGGAGCTGTTTTTT.

This chain links TRBV27 with TRBJ2-7; 7 nucleotides agree with TRBD1. V lost 2 bases and J lost 2; bases outside the gene matches: 3. CDR1 MNHEY and CDR2 SMNVEV come from the germline V gene (reference sequence). The length of the CDR3 is 14 residues. The CDR3 loop is CASSLDRATYEQYF. CDR3 bases: TGTGCCAGCAGTTTAGACAGGGCGACCTACGAGCAGTACTTC.

The gene calls are TRBV9 and TRBJ1-2; 8 bases map to TRBD1. There are 15 residues in the CDR3. V dropped 3 bases and J dropped 3; count of bases not matched to a gene: 7. CDR1 is SGDLS, CDR2 YYNGEE, per germline. CDR3 loop: CASSAAGQDHYGYTF. CDR3 nucleotide sequence: TGTGCCAGCAGCGCCGCGGGACAGGACCACTATGGCTACACCTTC.

The rearrangement uses TRBV5-1 and TRBJ2-7; D is possibly TRBD1 or TRBD2 (6 bases each). This CDR3 spans 17 amino acids. V was shortened by 4 bases and J by 0 bases, with 20 bases between the two germline ends. Germline CDR1 is SGHRS and CDR2 is YFSETQ. The CDR3 region has the DNA TGCGCCAGCAGCCCGGATGGGTTGCGGGACACCTCCTACGAGCAGTACTTC. This encodes CASSPDGLRDTSYEQYF.

This rearrangement joins TRBV28 to TRBJ1-6; D unclear. Trimming removed 6 bases from V and 5 bases from J, with 14 bases in between. This CDR3 has 15 amino acids. Germline CDR1 is MDHEN and CDR2 is SYDVKM. CDR3 in amino acids: CASRSRTGNNSPLHF. Here the CDR3 DNA reads TGTGCCAGCAGGTCACGGACGGGGAATAATTCACCCCTCCACTTT.

The chain uses TRBV30 and TRBJ2-5; TRBD1 matches 9 bases. Germline V gene sequence: CDR1 GTSNPN, CDR2 SVGIG (reference sequence). CDR3 length: 16 amino acids. V dropped 0 bases and J dropped 2; count of bases not matched to a gene: 7. The CDR3 region is CAWSVPTGGRQETQYF. In DNA form, the CDR3 reads TGTGCCTGGAGTGTACCGACAGGGGGTAGACAAGAGACCCAGTACTTC.

J is TRBJ2-7 and V is TRBV12-3 or TRBV12-4; unclear D gene. The CDR3 has 14 residues. The ends were cut back, 6 bases at V and 1 base at J, with 13 bases in the middle. The DNA for the CDR3 is TGTGCCAGCAGCTTCGGGTATAGATCCTACGAGCAGTACTTC. Its protein is CASSFGYRSYEQYF.

This clonotype was seen a handful of times. The chain has TRBV7-3 and TRBJ2-5, with a possible D match to TRBD2 (5 bases). The CDR3 has 14 residues. The V gene lost 5 bases and the J gene lost 2 bases, with 12 bases spanning the gap. Germline V gives CDR1 SGHTA, CDR2 FQGTGA. The CDR3 sequence: CASSQTRDQETQYF. DNA of the CDR3: TGTGCCAGCAGCCAAACCCGGGATCAAGAGACCCAGTACTTC.

The chain's CDR3 is CASSFPVMGERETQYF. The CDR3 DNA reads as TGTGCCAGCAGTTTCCCCGTTATGGGAGAGCGGGAGACCCAGTACTTC. J is TRBJ2-5 and V is TRBV7-2; D is perhaps TRBD2 (5 bases). V was shortened by 6 bases and J by 5 bases, with 22 bases between the two germline ends. CDR1 and CDR2 from the germline V gene are SGHTA and FQGNSA. The length of the CDR3 is 16 residues.

In its sample, this clonotype was seen once. The chain recombines TRBV6-6 with TRBJ2-5; 12 bases map to TRBD2. The CDR3 is 16 amino acids. The germline CDR1 and CDR2 sequences are MNHNY and SVGAGI (reference sequence). J lost 5 bases, V lost 4 bases, and 8 bases had no gene match. DNA for the CDR3: TGTGCCAGCAGTTGGGGACTAGCGGGCGTTTCTGAGACCCAGTACTTC. Translation gives CASSWGLAGVSETQYF.

V and J are TRBV7-9 and TRBJ2-7; tentative D call: TRBD1 (5 bases). V was clipped by 1 base and J by 11 bases, with 12 bases between them. The CDR3 covers 12 residues. From germline, CDR1 is SEHNR and CDR2 FQNEAQ (reference sequence). The CDR3 region has the DNA TGTGCCAGCAGCTTAGGGGGCGAGCCTAAGTACTTC. It specifies CASSLGGEPKYF.

The chain uses TRBV9 and TRBJ2-3, with a weak D call TRBD2 (6 bases). In germline, CDR1 is SGDLS, CDR2 YYNGEE. This CDR3 comprises 15 residues. V shed 3 bases and J shed 0 bases, with 11 bases lying between them. CDR3 DNA sequence: TGTGCCAGCAGCGACCTAGCGCCTAGCACAGATACGCAGTATTTT. Its protein product is CASSDLAPSTDTQYF. Drawing the rest from reference TRBV9 and TRBJ2-3, the complete variable domain is DSGVTQTPKHLITATGQRVTLRCSPRSGDLSVYWYQQSLDQGLQFLIQYYNGEERAKGNILERFSAQQFPDLHSELNLSSLELGDSALYFCASSDLAPSTDTQYFGPGTRLTVL.

The V and J genes are TRBV20-1 and TRBJ2-3; perhaps D is TRBD1 or TRBD2 (5 bases each). Trimming took 5 bases from V and 6 from J, leaving 24 bases between them. The CDR3 has 16 amino acids. The V gene's germline CDR1 is DFQATT and CDR2 SNEGSKA (reference sequence). CDR3 loop: CSAGRDGQWGGDTQYF. Written as DNA, the CDR3 is TGCAGTGCTGGAAGGGACGGGCAATGGGGCGGGGATACGCAGTATTTT.

This chain connects TRBV5-6 to TRBJ2-1; tentatively, D is TRBD1 or TRBD2 (5 bases each). This CDR3 contains 14 residues. V was shortened by 7 bases and J by 6 bases, with 17 bases between the two germline ends. The germline V gene encodes CDR1 SGHDT and CDR2 YYEEEE. The CDR3 loop is CASVREGGGNEQFF. CDR3 nucleotide sequence: TGTGCCAGCGTCAGGGAAGGAGGCGGCAATGAGCAGTTCTTC. The complete variable domain, with remaining parts taken from reference TRBV5-6 and TRBJ2-1, reads DAGVTQSPTHLIKTRGQQVTLRCSPKSGHDTVSWYQQALGQGPQFIFQYYEEEERQRGNFPDRFSGHQFPNYSSELNVNALLLGDSALYLCASVREGGGNEQFFGPGTRLTVL.

The rearrangement links TRBV18 to TRBJ2-7; possible D gene TRBD1, 5 bases. The V gene lost 3 bases and the J gene lost 5 bases, with 20 bases spanning the gap. Germline-derived CDR1 and CDR2 are KGHSH and LQKENI. The CDR3 covers 16 residues. The CDR3 DNA sequence: TGTGCCAGCTCACCCACTCAGCAGGGTGGGTTCGACGAGCAGTACTTC. Translated: CASSPTQQGGFDEQYF.

The rearrangement uses TRBV24-1 and TRBJ2-1; TRBD2 aligns across 12 bases. CDR1 is KGHDR, CDR2 SFDVKD, per germline. Trimming cost V 3 bases and J 6 bases; bases outside gene matches: 11. The CDR3 runs 18 residues. DNA for the CDR3: TGTGCCACCAGTGATCCCTCCCCGACTAGCGGGAGAATCAATGAGCAGTTCTTC. It specifies CATSDPSPTSGRINEQFF.

The chain combines TRBV6-5 with TRBJ2-3, with a weak D call TRBD2 (6 bases). This CDR3 has 16 residues. The germline V and J ends were trimmed by 0 bases and 2 bases, with 12 bases remaining between them. CDR1 and CDR2 from the germline V gene are MNHEY and SVGAGI. CDR3 in amino acids: CASSYSASGLTDTQYF. The CDR3 nucleotides read TGTGCCAGCAGTTACTCGGCCAGCGGGCTCACAGATACGCAGTATTTT.

Turning to this clonotype: An end of the junction differs from the germline gene, which may be a read error. The chain uses TRBV12-3 or TRBV12-4 and TRBJ2-2; TRBD2 aligns across 9 bases. CDR3 length: 16 residues. CDR3 sequence: CASSSWTSESTRELFF. In DNA, the CDR3 is TGTGCCAGCAGTTCCTGGACTAGCGAAAGCACCCGGGAGCTGTTTTTT.

This clonotype was counted only a few times. The chain joins TRBV18 to TRBJ1-1; 8 bases line up with TRBD1. With 6 bases clipped from V and 4 bases from J, the junction kept 7 bases outside the gene matches. The CDR3 has 14 residues. CDR1 KGHSH and CDR2 LQKENI come from the germline V gene. In nucleotides, the CDR3 is TGTGCCAGCTCCCGCCAAGGACAGGGCACTGAAGCTTTCTTT. Encoded protein: CASSRQGQGTEAFF.